This T cell receptor beta chain derives from a study of T cells in Graves' hyperthyroidism and ophthalmopathy. Findings and caveats of the study: In blood, most of the thyroid clonotypes expanded above 0.001 were also present. In validation, the model predicted ophthalmopathy. These predictions came a median roughly six months before onset.

Amplified TCR beta CDR3 regions derived from RNA transcripts. RT-PCR in the first round (using the HTBI primer set) targeted the TCR CDR3. Via MiXCR, TCRdb re-called the multiplex PCR reads, giving one row per CDR3 protein. The repertoire includes about 110,000 distinct CDR3 sequences, roughly 15% of them detected once, and less than 50% sits in the top ten. Patients counted as stable if ophthalmopathy did not develop within 18 months. Uncontrolled infection, other autoimmune disease, pregnancy or lactation led to exclusion. This clonotype was counted only a few times. Antigen specificity is unknown. One junction end does not reproduce the germline sequence, and a read error may be involved. This CDR3 comprises 11 residues. Germline CDR1 is SGHDT and CDR2 is YYEEEE.

The receptor was derived from a woman aged 45-59 years with Graves' hyperthyroidism. The chain recombines TRBV5-6 with TRBJ2-7; D ambiguous. Sequenced material: blood. Here the CDR3 reads CVSSTTREQYF. Here the CDR3 DNA reads TGTGTCAGCAGCACGACGCGGGAGCAGTACTTC.